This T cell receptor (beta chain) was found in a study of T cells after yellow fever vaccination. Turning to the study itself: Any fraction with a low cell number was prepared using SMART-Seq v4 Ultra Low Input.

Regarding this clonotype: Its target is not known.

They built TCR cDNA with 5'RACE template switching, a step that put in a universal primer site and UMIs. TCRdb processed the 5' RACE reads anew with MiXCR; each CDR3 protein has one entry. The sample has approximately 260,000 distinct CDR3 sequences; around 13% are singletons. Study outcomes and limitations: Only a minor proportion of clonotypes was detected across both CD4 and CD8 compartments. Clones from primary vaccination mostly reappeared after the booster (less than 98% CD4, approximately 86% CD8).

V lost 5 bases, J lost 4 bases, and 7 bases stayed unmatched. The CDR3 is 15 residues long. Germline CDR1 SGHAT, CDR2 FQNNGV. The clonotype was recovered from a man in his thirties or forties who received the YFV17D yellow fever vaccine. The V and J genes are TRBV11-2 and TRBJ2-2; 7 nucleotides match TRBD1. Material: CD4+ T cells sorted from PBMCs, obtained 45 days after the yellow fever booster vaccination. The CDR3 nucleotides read TGTGCCAGCAGCCATTACAGGGGTACCACCGGGGAGCTGTTTTTT. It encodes CASSHYRGTTGELFF. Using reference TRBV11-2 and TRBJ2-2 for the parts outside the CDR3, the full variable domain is EAGVAQSPRYKIIEKRQSVAFWCNPISGHATLYWYQQILGQGPKLLIQFQNNGVVDDSQLPKDRFSAERLKGVDSTLKIQPAKLEDSAVYLCASSHYRGTTGELFFGEGSRLTVL.